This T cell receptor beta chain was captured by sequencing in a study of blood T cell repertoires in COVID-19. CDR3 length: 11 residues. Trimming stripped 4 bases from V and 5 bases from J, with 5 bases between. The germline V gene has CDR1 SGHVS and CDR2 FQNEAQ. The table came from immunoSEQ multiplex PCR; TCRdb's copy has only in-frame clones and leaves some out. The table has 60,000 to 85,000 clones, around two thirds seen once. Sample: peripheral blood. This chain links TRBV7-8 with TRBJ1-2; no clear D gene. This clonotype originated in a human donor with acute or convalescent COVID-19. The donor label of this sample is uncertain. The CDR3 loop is CASSSEYGYTF. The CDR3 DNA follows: TGTGCCAGCAGCTCCGAGTATGGCTACACCTTC.